This T cell receptor (beta chain) is drawn from a study of T cells in Graves' hyperthyroidism and ophthalmopathy. The table lists this clonotype with a few counts. RNA transcripts were the template for amplifying TCR beta CDR3 regions. RT-PCR in the first round (using the HTBI primer set) targeted the TCR CDR3. TCRdb analysed the multiplex PCR reads with MiXCR anew, one entry per CDR3 protein. The data show 550,000 to 800,000 distinct CDR3 sequences, with around a sixth seen just once and less than 20% held by the top ten. The V end lost 0 bases, the J end lost 4 bases, and 9 bases lay between the germline ends. The CDR3 spans 15 residues. Germline V gene sequence: CDR1 SNHLY, CDR2 FYNNEI.

The chain is built from TRBV2 and TRBJ2-2, with unresolved D. The TCR originated in a man aged 50 or older with Graves' hyperthyroidism. Material: blood. The CDR3 is CASSEAELRTGELFF. Here the CDR3 DNA reads TGTGCCAGCAGTGAAGCGGAACTGCGCACCGGGGAGCTGTTTTTT.